The 10 T cell receptor beta chains presented below share a single source sample, sequenced in a study of T-cell memory formation after mild COVID-19. A single record per CDR3 protein comes from TCRdb applying MiXCR to the 5' RACE reads. This sample yields a few hundred thousand distinct CDR3 sequences, of which 20% to 25% are seen a single time; 12% belongs to the top ten. The sample was PBMCs or a T cell subset sorted from them (not recorded which). The source of these receptors is an adult woman who had mild COVID-19 (a few samples of this study predate the infection). Cell type and time point are not known.

The V and J genes are TRBV2 and TRBJ1-2; D is undetermined. CDR1 is SNHLY and CDR2 is FYNNEI in the germline V gene. The V end was cut by 7 bases, the J end by 7 bases, with 7 bases between. This CDR3 has 10 residues. The CDR3 sequence: CASKEGGYTF. CDR3 in DNA: TGTGCCAGCAAGGAGGGTGGCTACACCTTC.

V and J are TRBV7-9 and TRBJ2-1; 11 bases are shared with TRBD1. This CDR3 comprises 16 residues. Germline V CDR1 and CDR2: SEHNR, FQNEAQ (reference sequence). The V gene end was trimmed by 4 bases and the J gene end by 4 bases; junction bases not matched to a gene: 6. Here the CDR3 reads CASSSGQGAVYNEQFF. The DNA for the CDR3 is TGTGCCAGCAGCTCAGGACAGGGGGCGGTGTACAATGAGCAGTTCTTC.

This clonotype was detected a few times. The chain couples TRBV4-2 to TRBJ1-2; tentative D call: TRBD1 (6 bases). The CDR3 runs to 14 residues. From germline, CDR1 is LGHNA and CDR2 YNFKEQ. The germline V and J ends were trimmed by 2 bases and 7 bases, with 14 bases remaining between them. The CDR3: CASSQSTAGAGYTF. As DNA, the CDR3 is TGTGCCAGCAGCCAATCCACAGCAGGGGCTGGCTACACCTTC.

This sequence joins TRBV7-9 and TRBJ1-1; D is unresolved. Trimming stripped 0 bases from V and 7 bases from J, with 9 bases between. The CDR3 consists of 13 residues. Germline assignment: CDR1 SEHNR and CDR2 FQNEAQ (reference sequence). CDR3 DNA: TGTGCCAGCAGCTTAGCGCAGGCTGGTGAAGCTTTCTTT. Its protein is CASSLAQAGEAFF. The full variable domain, in which reference TRBV7-9 and TRBJ1-1 provide the parts outside the CDR3, is DTGVSQNPRHKITKRGQNVTFRCDPISEHNRLYWYRQTLGQGPEFLTYFQNEAQLEKSRLLSDRFSAERPKGSFSTLEIQRTEQGDSAMYLCASSLAQAGEAFFGQGTRLTVV.

Only a few counts were recorded for this clonotype. V usage is TRBV7-9 and J usage is TRBJ2-3; a possible D gene is TRBD2 (6 bases). The CDR3 runs to 20 residues. The germline CDR1 and CDR2 sequences are SEHNR and FQNEAQ (reference sequence). Trimming shortened V by 1 base and J by 2 bases, and 25 bases separated the two germline ends. The CDR3, as DNA: TGTGCCAGCAGCTTAGTTGGATTAACGGCGGGGCACAGGTTCACAGATACGCAGTATTTT. Its translation: CASSLVGLTAGHRFTDTQYF.

CDR3 loop: CASSVAGEVQPQHF. Here the CDR3 DNA reads TGTGCCAGCAGCGTTGCCGGGGAGGTTCAGCCCCAGCATTTT. The genes are TRBV9 and TRBJ1-5, with D uncertain. Per the germline V gene, CDR1 is SGDLS and CDR2 is YYNGEE. The CDR3 has 14 residues. V lost 2 bases and J 6 bases, leaving 12 bases between the germline ends.

This clonotype has a handful of counts. CDR3: CASSVHPGSEAFF. The CDR3 coding sequence is TGTGCCAGCAGCGTACACCCCGGTTCTGAAGCTTTCTTT. J is TRBJ1-1 and V is TRBV9; D remains unclear. V lost 1 base, J lost 6 bases, and 10 bases lay in between. The CDR3 contains 13 residues. The germline gives CDR1 SGDLS, CDR2 YYNGEE.

The chain has TRBV18 and TRBJ1-1; no clear D gene. The V and J ends lost 6 bases and 7 bases respectively, with 18 bases between them. This CDR3 has 14 residues. The V gene's germline CDR1 is KGHSH and CDR2 LQKENI. CDR3 residues: CASSPGRRDLEAFF. The CDR3 DNA reads as TGTGCCAGCTCTCCGGGGAGGAGGGATCTTGAAGCTTTCTTT.

The chain is built from TRBV4-3 and TRBJ2-3; 13 bases are a match to TRBD2. The V gene's germline CDR1 is LGHNA and CDR2 YSLEER. V trimming: 3 bases; J trimming: 3 bases; junction bases outside the gene matches: 6. CDR3 length: 17 residues. The CDR3 spells CASSQPPGLAGTDTQYF. The CDR3 DNA sequence: TGCGCCAGCAGCCAGCCCCCGGGACTAGCGGGAACAGATACGCAGTATTTT.

The chain uses TRBV7-2 and TRBJ2-7; 8 nucleotides match TRBD2. With V trimmed by 4 bases and J by 0 bases, 5 bases remained unmatched. The CDR3 extends over 15 amino acids. CDR1 and CDR2 (germline): SGHTA, FQGNSA. CDR3 in DNA: TGTGCCAGCAGCTCGATCGGGACTAGCTCCTACGAGCAGTACTTC. Its translation is CASSSIGTSSYEQYF.